This TCR beta chain was retrieved from a study of cytomegalovirus exposure and HLA in healthy donors. Study as a whole: As an earlier analysis found, roughly 180 million T cells yielded 90 million to 140 million unique TCR beta sequences. About 82 million unique TCRs from HLA-typed donors were held in an early release of data.

Germline V lookup: CDR1 SGHAT, CDR2 FQNNGV. This CDR3 region has 15 residues. The V and J ends lost 6 bases and 5 bases, in that order; junction bases with no gene match: 9. PCR amplification relied on 60 Vbeta primers (plus 13 Jbeta primers). Repertoires were generated with immunoSEQ multiplex PCR, while TCRdb's copy carries only in-frame clones and drops some. In the table there are under 150,000 clones, approximately 80% of which are singletons. The chain joins TRBV11-2 to TRBJ2-1, with 8 bases aligning to TRBD2. The sample comprised PBMCs. This TCR was recovered from a male donor in good health and CMV-seropositive. CDR3 in DNA: TGTGCCAGCAGACCGGGGACTAGAGGACACAATGAGCAGTTCTTC. Translation gives CASRPGTRGHNEQFF.